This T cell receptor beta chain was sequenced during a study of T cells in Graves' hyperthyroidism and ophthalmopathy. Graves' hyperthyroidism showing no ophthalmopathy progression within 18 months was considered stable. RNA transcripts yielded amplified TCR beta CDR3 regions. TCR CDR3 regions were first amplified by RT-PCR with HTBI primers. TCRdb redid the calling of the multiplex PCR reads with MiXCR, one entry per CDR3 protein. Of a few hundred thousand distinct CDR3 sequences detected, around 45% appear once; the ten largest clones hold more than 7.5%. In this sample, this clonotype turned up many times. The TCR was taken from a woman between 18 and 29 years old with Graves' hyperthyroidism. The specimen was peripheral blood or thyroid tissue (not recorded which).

The chain's CDR3 is CASSLRQPRRYTF. The CDR3, as DNA: TGTGCCAGCAGTTTAAGGCAGCCTAGACGCTACACCTTC. The chain employs TRBV6-5 and TRBJ1-2, with D unclear. V dropped 4 bases and J dropped 9 bases, with 15 bases sitting between them. There are 13 residues in the CDR3. Per the germline V gene, CDR1 is MNHEY and CDR2 is SVGAGI.